The rows below give T cell receptor beta chains drawn from one sample of a study of cytomegalovirus exposure and HLA in healthy donors. Sequencing used immunoSEQ multiplex PCR; TCRdb keeps in-frame clones, though not all of them. The repertoire holds around 150,000 clones, roughly 80% seen once, with around 2% in the top ten. Source material: PBMCs. The receptors were sampled from a man aged 30 to 39 in good health and CMV-seronegative. The CDR3 runs from the conserved cysteine through the conserved F or W. A D gene is named only where the DNA matches it firmly. Only part of the rows carry a size: once, few, many, or a class if the clone is expanded.

TRBV7-2	NA	NA	TRBJ1-5	CASGPGGFWEQPQHF	TGTGCCAGCGGCCCGGGGGGCTTCTGGGAACAGCCCCAGCATTTT
TRBV2	NA	NA	TRBJ2-5	CASMGRETQYF	TGTGCCAGCATGGGGCGAGAGACCCAGTACTTC
TRBV30	TRBD2	NA	TRBJ2-7	CAWRGTSTYEQYF	TGTGCCTGGAGAGGGACTAGCACCTACGAGCAGTACTTC
TRBV7-2	NA	NA	TRBJ1-1	CASSRNNRAQMNTEAFF	TGTGCCAGCAGCCGCAACAACAGGGCTCAAATGAACACTGAAGCTTTCTTT
TRBV28	NA	NA	TRBJ2-7	CASSSPSGSYEQYF	TGTGCCAGCAGTTCACCGAGCGGGTCCTACGAGCAGTACTTC
TRBV5-1	TRBD1	NA	TRBJ1-1	CASSPGQGPDEAFF	TGCGCCAGCAGCCCAGGACAGGGTCCAGATGAAGCTTTCTTT
TRBV6-5	NA	NA	TRBJ1-2	CASRMTENYGYTF	TGTGCCAGCAGGATGACAGAGAACTATGGCTACACCTTC
TRBV10-1	TRBD1	NA	TRBJ2-7	CASSRRDSPYEQYF	TGCGCCAGCAGTCGCCGGGACAGTCCCTACGAGCAGTACTTC
TRBV16	NA	NA	TRBJ2-2	CASSQSRAGELFF	TGTGCCAGCAGCCAATCGAGGGCCGGGGAGCTGTTTTTT
TRBV28	NA	once	TRBJ1-2	CATKTGLESNYGYTF	TGTGCCACCAAAACAGGGCTGGAGTCTAACTATGGCTACACCTTC
TRBV2	TRBD1	few	TRBJ1-4	CASTRDRAVEKLFF	TGTGCCAGCACCAGGGACAGGGCGGTTGAAAAACTGTTTTTT
TRBV7-9	NA	NA	TRBJ1-3	CASSSQGLHTIYF	TGTGCCAGCAGCTCTCAGGGTTTGCACACCATATATTTT
TRBV19	NA	NA	TRBJ2-7	CASSENSYYEQYF	TGTGCCAGTAGCGAAAACAGTTACTACGAGCAGTACTTC
TRBV4-1	TRBD2	few	TRBJ2-1	CASSQDPAGGAYNEQFF	TGCGCCAGCAGCCAAGACCCAGCGGGAGGAGCCTACAATGAGCAGTTCTTC
TRBV6-5	NA	NA	TRBJ2-7	CASSYWAGSGEQYF	TGTGCCAGCAGTTATTGGGCGGGGTCGGGTGAGCAGTACTTC
TRBV7-2	NA	few	TRBJ2-3	CASSSPPRYTQYF	TGTGCCAGCAGCTCCCCTCCCCGTTATACGCAGTATTTT
TRBV11-2	NA	few	TRBJ2-7	CASSLVQGGSYEQYF	TGTGCCAGCAGCTTAGTCCAGGGGGGATCCTACGAGCAGTACTTC
TRBV19	TRBD2	NA	TRBJ2-1	CASSAGLVLTTDEQFF	TGTGCCAGTAGTGCGGGACTAGTTTTAACTACGGATGAGCAGTTCTTC
TRBV30	NA	NA	TRBJ1-1	CAWVPWNTEAFF	TGTGCCTGGGTTCCCTGGAACACTGAAGCTTTCTTT
TRBV6-5	NA	NA	TRBJ1-1	CASSYSGGRGTEAFF	TGTGCCAGCAGTTACTCAGGGGGTAGGGGCACTGAAGCTTTCTTT
TRBV7-6	NA	NA	TRBJ1-4	CASSPPGGLVEKLFF	TGTGCCAGCAGCCCCCCAGGAGGCCTAGTCGAAAAACTGTTTTTT
TRBV30	NA	NA	TRBJ1-3	CAWSVAGTSGNTIYF	TGTGCCTGGAGTGTAGCTGGGACATCTGGAAACACCATATATTTT
TRBV5-1	NA	NA	TRBJ2-7	CASSLAVQGEQYF	TGCGCCAGCAGCTTGGCCGTCCAGGGGGAGCAGTACTTC
TRBV9	TRBD2	NA	TRBJ2-1	CASSVAASGSHEQFF	TGTGCCAGCAGCGTAGCGGCTAGCGGGAGCCATGAGCAGTTCTTC
TRBV6-5	NA	NA	TRBJ1-2	CASSYSMELYGYTF	TGTGCCAGCAGTTACTCGATGGAGTTGTATGGCTACACCTTC
TRBV5-4	TRBD1	once	TRBJ1-2	CASSLWTGGDYGYTF	TGTGCCAGCAGCTTGTGGACAGGGGGTGACTATGGCTACACCTTC
TRBV5-1	TRBD1	NA	TRBJ1-4	CASSLGQGFREKLFF	TGCGCCAGCAGCTTGGGACAGGGGTTTCGAGAAAAACTGTTTTTT
TRBV10-2	NA	NA	TRBJ1-4	CASSDYGQRNEKLFF	TGCGCCAGCAGTGACTACGGACAGAGAAATGAAAAACTGTTTTTT
TRBV10-1	TRBD1	few	TRBJ2-3	CASSSGQGDTDTQYF	TGCGCCAGCAGCTCGGGACAGGGAGACACAGATACGCAGTATTTT
TRBV6-5	TRBD1	NA	TRBJ1-2	CASSYHRTGPEGYTF	TGTGCCAGCAGTTATCACCGGACAGGGCCTGAGGGCTACACCTTC
TRBV28	TRBD1	NA	TRBJ2-1	CASSLMTGSYNEQFF	TGTGCCAGCAGTTTAATGACAGGGAGTTACAATGAGCAGTTCTTC